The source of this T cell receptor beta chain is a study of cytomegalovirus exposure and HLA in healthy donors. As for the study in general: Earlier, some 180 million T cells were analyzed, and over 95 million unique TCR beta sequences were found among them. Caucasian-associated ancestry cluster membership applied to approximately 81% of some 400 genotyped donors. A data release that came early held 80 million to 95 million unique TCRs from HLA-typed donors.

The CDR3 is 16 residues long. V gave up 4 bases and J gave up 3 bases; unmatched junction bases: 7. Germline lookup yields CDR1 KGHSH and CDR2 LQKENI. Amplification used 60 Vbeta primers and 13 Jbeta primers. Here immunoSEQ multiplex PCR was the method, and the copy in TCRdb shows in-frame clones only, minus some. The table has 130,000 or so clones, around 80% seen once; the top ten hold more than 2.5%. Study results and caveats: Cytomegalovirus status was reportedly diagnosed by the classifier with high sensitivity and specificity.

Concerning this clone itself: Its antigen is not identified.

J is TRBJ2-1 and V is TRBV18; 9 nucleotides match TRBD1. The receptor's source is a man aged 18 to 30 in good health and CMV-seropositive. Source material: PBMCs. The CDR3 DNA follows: TGTGCCAGCTCACTACCCGGGACAGGGTACTACAATGAGCAGTTCTTC. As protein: CASSLPGTGYYNEQFF.